The rows below give T cell receptor beta chains drawn from one sample of a study of blood T cell repertoires in COVID-19. The assay was immunoSEQ multiplex PCR, and TCRdb's table has in-frame clones only and misses some. The repertoire includes about 140,000 clones, 88% of them detected once, and around 1.7% sits in the top ten. Sequenced input: peripheral blood. Source of these receptors: a woman in her forties or fifties with acute or convalescent COVID-19. Each CDR3 is given with its conserved first and last residue. D genes are given only for firm matches. Size is stated for part of the rows, as once, few or many counts, or as a class when the clone is expanded.

v_call	clone_size	j_call	d_call	cdr3_nt	cdr3_aa
TRBV7-9	-	TRBJ1-2	-	TGTGCCAGCGCAGCTGGTGTCGGAGCTAACTATGGCTACACCTTC	CASAAGVGANYGYTF
TRBV28	-	TRBJ1-2	-	TGTGCCAGCAGTGGGGGGGCTGGGTATGGCTACACCTTC	CASSGGAGYGYTF
TRBV5-5	-	TRBJ2-1	-	TGTGCCAGCAGCATTACGGGGGATGAGCAGTTCTTC	CASSITGDEQFF
TRBV21-1	-	TRBJ1-4	-	TGTGCCAGCAGCAATATCAAGACAGTTAAGGGAAAACTGTTTTTT	CASSNIKTVKGKLFF
TRBV3-1/TRBV3-2	once	TRBJ2-5	TRBD2	TGTGCCAGCAGCCAAGAGGCGGGAGCCCAGTACTTC	CASSQEAGAQYF
TRBV28	-	TRBJ1-5	-	TGTGCCAGCAAGCGGCAGTTGGGTCAGCCCCAGCATTTT	CASKRQLGQPQHF
TRBV5-1	-	TRBJ2-5	TRBD2	TGCGCCAGCAGCTTGGGTGCTAGCGGGAAAGAGACCCAGTACTTC	CASSLGASGKETQYF
TRBV7-9	-	TRBJ1-1	-	TGTGCCAGCAGCTTAGGGGAACAGGGAGCATCTTTGAACACTGAAGCTTTCTTT	CASSLGEQGASLNTEAFF
TRBV12-1	-	TRBJ2-7	-	TGTGCCAGCAGCGTCCCCCACTACGAGCAGTACTTC	CASSVPHYEQYF
TRBV24-1	-	TRBJ1-1	-	TGTGCCACCAGTGATTTGGCAGGGGCGGCTTTCTTT	CATSDLAGAAFF
TRBV18	-	TRBJ1-6	-	TGTGCCAGCTCGCCCACGCCCCGGGACATAGAGCTCTATAATTCACCCCTCCACTTT	CASSPTPRDIELYNSPLHF
TRBV6-1	-	TRBJ1-4	TRBD1	TGTGCCAGCAGTGAAAGGCAGGGGGCTAATGAAAAACTGTTTTTT	CASSERQGANEKLFF
TRBV5-4	-	TRBJ1-2	TRBD1	TGTGCCAGCAGCTTACAGGGGGCGTCGGATGGCTACACCTTC	CASSLQGASDGYTF
TRBV3-1/TRBV3-2	once	TRBJ1-1	-	TGTGCCAGCAGGGGACTGGCAGAGAACACTGAAGCTTTCTTT	CASRGLAENTEAFF
TRBV10-1	-	TRBJ2-4	-	TGCGCCAGCAGTGATCATGGAGGGAGCGGCATTCAGTACTTC	CASSDHGGSGIQYF
TRBV5-1	-	TRBJ1-3	TRBD1	TGCGCCAGCAGCCTGACAGGGGCTGATCGGGCGAACACCATATATTTT	CASSLTGADRANTIYF
TRBV7-6	-	TRBJ2-5	TRBD2	TGTGCCAGCAGCTTAGAAGCTAGCGGGGGGGCCGGGTACCAAGAGACCCAGTACTTC	CASSLEASGGAGYQETQYF
TRBV3-1/TRBV3-2	-	TRBJ1-5	-	TGTGCCAGCAGCCAAGGTACGACGGGAGGGCCCCAGCATTTT	CASSQGTTGGPQHF
TRBV20-1	-	TRBJ1-1	-	TGCAGTGCTGCGGTGAACACTGAAGCTTTCTTT	CSAAVNTEAFF
TRBV15	-	TRBJ2-1	TRBD2	TGTGCCACGTGGGCTAGCGGGAGGAGTTTTAGCTACAATGAGCAGTTCTTC	CATWASGRSFSYNEQFF
TRBV6-1	-	TRBJ2-6	TRBD1	TGTGCCAGCAGTGACCGGGACAGCTTCTCTGGGGCCAACGTCCTGACTTTC	CASSDRDSFSGANVLTF
TRBV6-6	-	TRBJ2-7	TRBD1	TGTGCCAGCAGTAGAAACAGGGGCCACGGCTCCTACGAGCAGTACTTC	CASSRNRGHGSYEQYF
TRBV18	-	TRBJ2-7	TRBD2	TGTGCCAGCTCATCGAGCGGGAGAGGGGGCGAGCAGTACTTC	CASSSSGRGGEQYF
TRBV18	-	TRBJ1-1	TRBD1	TGTGCCAGCTCACTAAAGGACAGGGCCACTGAAGCTTTCTTT	CASSLKDRATEAFF
TRBV2	-	TRBJ2-3	TRBD2	TGTGCCAGCAGCAAACTAGCGGGGGGCGGAGATACGCAGTATTTT	CASSKLAGGGDTQYF
TRBV28	-	TRBJ1-2	-	TGTGCCAGCAGTAGCGGACAGAACGCTAACTATGGCTACACCTTC	CASSSGQNANYGYTF
TRBV7-6	-	TRBJ1-1	-	TGTGCCAGCAGCCCACAATGGGAAGCTTTCTTT	CASSPQWEAFF
TRBV25-1	-	TRBJ2-7	-	TGTGCCAGCAGTGAATATACCGGGAGGGGGCCAACCTTC	CASSEYTGRGPTF
TRBV4-1	-	TRBJ1-3	-	TGCGCCAGCAGCCAAGATGAGAGATCTGGAAACACCATATATTTT	CASSQDERSGNTIYF